Each of the 28 T cell receptor beta chains below was sequenced from the same sample in a study of CXCR3-negative and CXCR3-positive naive CD8 T cells. Their cognate antigens are unknown. The libraries of TRB cDNA were prepared using 5' RACE with UMI labels. From its re-call of the 5' RACE reads, TCRdb lists each CDR3 protein once, without DNA. Its clone listing holds under 75,000 distinct CDR3 sequences. Study-level findings and limits: TRB CDR3s of CXCR3-positive naive cells were more hydrophobic than those of CXCR3-negative naive cells.

Sequenced input: naive CXCR3+ CD8+ T cells from blood. Stated subset: CD45RO-CCR7+CD27+CD95- naive CD8+ T cells expressing CXCR3 (TNR3+). These receptors were taken from a human donor in good health. Some clones in this sample may be carry-over from other donors' samples.

V gene TRBV27 combines with J gene TRBJ2-7; the TCRdb call, TRBD1, lacks DNA for checking. The CDR3 is made up of 16 amino acids. CDR1 and CDR2 (germline): MNHEY, SMNVEV (reference sequence). CDR3 in amino acids: CASSFRGLGVYYEQYF.

The V and J genes are TRBV12-3 or TRBV12-4 and TRBJ1-3. The CDR3 consists of 19 residues. The CDR3 spells CASSFPRINPSASGNTIYF.

The gene calls are TRBV29-1 and TRBJ2-2; the D call from TCRdb, TRBD1, cannot be confirmed without DNA. The CDR3 spans 14 residues. Per germline, CDR1 SQVTM and CDR2 ANQGSEA. CDR3 sequence reads: CSVGPGRNTGELFF.

The J gene is TRBJ1-1, the V gene TRBV12-3 or TRBV12-4; the D call of TRBD1 rests on TCRdb alone, since no DNA is present to check it. The CDR3 contains 15 residues. This CDR3 is CASSLARGGYPEAFF.

V and J are TRBV5-1 and TRBJ2-7; TCRdb returns TRBD1, unconfirmable since there is no DNA. This CDR3 spans 16 amino acids. The germline V gene has CDR1 SGHRS and CDR2 YFSETQ. The CDR3 here is CASSLSPGQGIYEQYF.

V gene TRBV6-5 combines with J gene TRBJ2-7; TCRdb calls TRBD2, which cannot be checked without DNA. The CDR3 loop spans 11 amino acids. CDR1 is MNHEY, CDR2 SVGAGI, per germline. The CDR3 is CASSFGGRDHF.

This CDR3 is CASSFPATGELFF. The chain has TRBV5-4 and TRBJ2-2. Germline V lookup: CDR1 SGHNT, CDR2 YYREEE (reference sequence). The CDR3 extends over 13 amino acids.

V is TRBV7-9 and J is TRBJ2-5; TCRdb's D call of TRBD2 is untestable without DNA. The length of the CDR3 is 15 residues. Germline V gene data show CDR1 as SEHNR and CDR2 as FQNEAQ (reference sequence). This chain's CDR3 is CASSPRVSAQETQYF.

This chain connects TRBV14 to TRBJ2-1. Germline assignment: CDR1 SGHDN and CDR2 FVKESK. This CDR3 comprises 14 residues. CDR3: CASSQLQADNEQFF.

The V gene is TRBV12-3 or TRBV12-4, the J gene TRBJ1-1. CDR3 length equals 15 residues. The CDR3 loop reads CASTPPGFMNTEAFF.

V usage is TRBV29-1 and J usage is TRBJ2-7; TCRdb gives TRBD1 as the D gene, but with no DNA this cannot be confirmed. The CDR3 runs to 14 residues. CDR1 and CDR2 (germline): SQVTM, ANQGSEA. The CDR3 region is CSVWSLGQAYEQYF.

The chain combines TRBV4-3 with TRBJ2-1; TCRdb lists TRBD1, though no DNA is available to test this call. Looked up from germline, CDR1 is LGHNA and CDR2 is YSLEER. This CDR3 is built from 18 residues. This CDR3 reads CASSQETGRISSYNEQFF.

This rearrangement joins TRBV29-1 to TRBJ1-1; the D call of TRBD1 rests on TCRdb alone, since no DNA is present to check it. Germline values: CDR1 SQVTM, CDR2 ANQGSEA. The CDR3 length is 12 residues. The CDR3 protein is CSVARGRSEAFF.

V gene TRBV7-9 combines with J gene TRBJ2-5. This CDR3 region has 11 residues. The germline V gene has CDR1 SEHNR and CDR2 FQNEAQ (reference sequence). This chain's CDR3 is CASTGQETQYF.

The CDR3 loop reads CASSSDLAGGPHEQYF. This chain joins TRBV7-9 and TRBJ2-7; TCRdb names TRBD2, which stays unverified in the absence of DNA. Germline V gene data show CDR1 as SEHNR and CDR2 as FQNEAQ (reference sequence). This CDR3 has 16 amino acids.

V and J are TRBV13 and TRBJ1-3; TCRdb reports TRBD1, a call that lacks DNA to check it against. Germline V CDR1 and CDR2: PRHDT, FYEKMQ (reference sequence). The CDR3 runs to 16 residues. CDR3 protein: CASSKTGYVTGNTIYF.

The gene calls are TRBV7-3 and TRBJ2-5; TCRdb's assignment of TRBD1 cannot be checked, as there is no DNA. Germline V gene sequence: CDR1 SGHTA, CDR2 FQGTGA. CDR3 length: 15 residues. CDR3 sequence reads: CASSPGVSGQETQYF. The whole variable domain, filled in from reference TRBV7-3 and TRBJ2-5, reads GAGVSQTPSNKVTEKGKYVELRCDPISGHTALYWYRQSLGQGPEFLIYFQGTGAADDSGLPNDRFFAVRPEGSVSTLKIQRTERGDSAVYLCASSPGVSGQETQYFGPGTRLLVL.

This rearrangement joins TRBV6-6 to TRBJ2-1; the D call of TRBD1 rests on TCRdb alone, since no DNA is present to check it. This CDR3 contains 16 residues. Germline CDR1 is MNHNY and CDR2 is SVGAGI (reference sequence). This CDR3 is CASSYSGQGFWNEQFF.

The chain recombines TRBV7-8 with TRBJ2-1. The germline CDR1 and CDR2 sequences are SGHVS and FQNEAQ. The CDR3 consists of 14 residues. The CDR3 is CASSRTDIVDEQFF.

This chain joins TRBV20-1 and TRBJ1-1; the TRBD1 assignment by TCRdb is unverifiable without DNA. The CDR3 spans 13 residues. Germline assignment: CDR1 DFQATT and CDR2 SNEGSKA (reference sequence). CDR3 protein: CSASDSLNTEAFF.

V and J are TRBV12-3 or TRBV12-4 and TRBJ1-1; the TCRdb D gene call, TRBD1, has no DNA to confirm it. The CDR3 contains 15 residues. The CDR3: CASNWDRGVVDEAFF.

The rearrangement joins TRBV6-5 to TRBJ2-3; absent DNA, TCRdb's TRBD1 call cannot be checked. Germline-derived CDR1 and CDR2 are MNHEY and SVGAGI. This CDR3 has 17 amino acids. Here the CDR3 reads CASSQDRQGAFTDTQYF.

The V call is TRBV28, the J call TRBJ2-7; TCRdb picks TRBD2, but there is no DNA to check that call. This CDR3 region has 20 residues. CDR1 and CDR2 (germline): MDHEN, SYDVKM. The CDR3 region is CASSSPRLAGRTRNSYEQYF.

The CDR3 reads CASSQGTSGGTYEQYF. V usage is TRBV4-3 and J usage is TRBJ2-7; TCRdb selects TRBD2, and the lack of DNA leaves this call unchecked. Germline CDR1 is LGHNA and CDR2 is YSLEER. This CDR3 contains 16 residues.

The V gene is TRBV29-1, the J gene TRBJ2-1; TCRdb outputs TRBD1, but without DNA this stays unchecked. The CDR3 covers 13 residues. Germline values: CDR1 SQVTM, CDR2 ANQGSEA. The CDR3 reads CSVPTGKWNEQFF.

The rearrangement links TRBV7-6 to TRBJ1-1; the D gene TCRdb calls, TRBD1, cannot be checked with no DNA. This CDR3 region has 14 residues. The germline CDR1 and CDR2 sequences are SGHVS and FNYEAQ. The CDR3 is CASSLARGSTEAFF. The variable domain in full, completed from reference TRBV7-6 and TRBJ1-1, reads GAGVSQSPRYKVTKRGQDVALRCDPISGHVSLYWYRQALGQGPEFLTYFNYEAQQDKSGLPNDRFSAERPEGSISTLTIQRTEQRDSAMYRCASSLARGSTEAFFGQGTRLTVV.

The CDR3 is CASSQDLGGLGGYTF. The gene calls are TRBV4-2 and TRBJ1-2; the TCRdb D gene call, TRBD1, has no DNA to confirm it. The CDR3 spans 15 residues. CDR1 is LGHNA and CDR2 is YNFKEQ in the germline V gene.

The chain links TRBV27 to TRBJ2-5; the D gene TCRdb calls, TRBD1, cannot be checked with no DNA. This CDR3 is built from 13 residues. In germline, CDR1 is MNHEY, CDR2 SMNVEV (reference sequence). The CDR3: CASRLNPGETQYF.